Listed below are T cell receptor beta chains from one sample, sequenced in a study of early T cells in non-severe SARS-CoV-2 infection. TCRdb passed the 5' RACE reads through MiXCR, listing each CDR3 protein once. The sample includes over 55,000 distinct CDR3 sequences, around 9.9% of them seen just once. What was sequenced was whole blood. These receptors came from an adult who was a healthcare worker with PCR-confirmed SARS-CoV-2 infection or an uninfected control (not recorded which). Both conserved end residues are part of each CDR3. The D gene is left open where the match is weak. The listing skips clone size in some rows; elsewhere it reads once, few, many or a size class.

clone_size: many
j_call: TRBJ1-5
v_call: TRBV6-5
d_call: -
cdr3_aa: CASKTGPNQPQHF
cdr3_nt: TGTGCCAGTAAGACAGGTCCGAATCAGCCCCAGCATTTT

clone_size: -
j_call: TRBJ1-1
v_call: TRBV18
d_call: TRBD1
cdr3_aa: CASSIRGSLGSNTEAFF
cdr3_nt: TGTGCCAGCTCAATCAGGGGGTCCCTTGGGTCGAACACTGAAGCTTTCTTT

clone_size: many
j_call: TRBJ2-2
v_call: TRBV20-1
d_call: TRBD1
cdr3_aa: CSARDPLGQGTTSNTGELFF
cdr3_nt: TGCAGTGCTAGAGATCCCCTCGGACAGGGGACTACCTCCAACACCGGGGAGCTGTTTTTT

clone_size: few
j_call: TRBJ2-6
v_call: TRBV7-6
d_call: -
cdr3_aa: CASSFQGSGANVLTF
cdr3_nt: TGTGCCAGCAGCTTCCAGGGCTCTGGGGCCAACGTCCTGACTTTC

clone_size: -
j_call: TRBJ1-3
v_call: TRBV20-1
d_call: -
cdr3_aa: CSASTGRSGNTIYF
cdr3_nt: TGCAGTGCATCTACAGGGAGATCTGGAAACACCATATATTTT

clone_size: -
j_call: TRBJ1-1
v_call: TRBV15
d_call: -
cdr3_aa: CATSRDENTEAFF
cdr3_nt: TGTGCCACCAGCAGAGATGAGAACACTGAAGCTTTCTTT

clone_size: many
j_call: TRBJ1-1
v_call: TRBV12-5
d_call: -
cdr3_aa: CATNLGGKNTEAFF
cdr3_nt: TGTGCTACTAACCTGGGGGGGAAGAACACTGAAGCTTTTTTT

clone_size: medium-sized
j_call: TRBJ2-2
v_call: TRBV12-3/TRBV12-4
d_call: TRBD1
cdr3_aa: CASRAGTGGRTGELFF
cdr3_nt: TGTGCCAGCAGAGCCGGGACAGGGGGTCGTACCGGGGAGCTGTTTTTT

clone_size: -
j_call: TRBJ2-1
v_call: TRBV11-2
d_call: TRBD2
cdr3_aa: CASSLSRGDPYNEQFF
cdr3_nt: TGTGCCAGCAGCTTATCTCGGGGGGACCCCTACAATGAGCAGTTCTTC

clone_size: -
j_call: TRBJ2-5
v_call: TRBV4-1
d_call: -
cdr3_aa: CASSQTRGPLQETQYF
cdr3_nt: TGCGCCAGCAGCCAAACGCGGGGGCCCCTCCAAGAGACCCAGTACTTC

clone_size: -
j_call: TRBJ2-1
v_call: TRBV27
d_call: -
cdr3_aa: CASSSSSGIDEQFF
cdr3_nt: TGTGCCAGCAGTTCGTCAAGCGGAATAGATGAGCAGTTCTTC

clone_size: -
j_call: TRBJ1-4
v_call: TRBV2
d_call: -
cdr3_aa: CASSEDREDEKLFF
cdr3_nt: TGTGCCAGCAGTGAAGACAGGGAGGATGAAAAACTGTTTTTT

clone_size: many
j_call: TRBJ2-5
v_call: TRBV20-1
d_call: -
cdr3_aa: CSGVGAPETQYF
cdr3_nt: TGCAGCGGCGTGGGGGCTCCGGAGACCCAGTACTTC

clone_size: -
j_call: TRBJ2-6
v_call: TRBV6-1
d_call: -
cdr3_aa: CAGHPGHPSGANVLTF
cdr3_nt: TGTGCCGGCCACCCGGGACACCCCTCTGGGGCCAACGTCCTGACTTTC

clone_size: -
j_call: TRBJ1-3
v_call: TRBV3-1
d_call: -
cdr3_aa: CASSQAPGSSGNTIYF
cdr3_nt: TGTGCCAGCAGCCAAGCTCCCGGGTCTTCTGGAAACACCATATATTTT

clone_size: few
j_call: TRBJ1-5
v_call: TRBV7-2
d_call: -
cdr3_aa: CASSFVNQPQHF
cdr3_nt: TGTGCCAGCAGCTTTGTCAATCAGCCCCAGCATTTT

clone_size: -
j_call: TRBJ2-3
v_call: TRBV18
d_call: TRBD2
cdr3_aa: CASSRPTGTSGASNTDTQYF
cdr3_nt: TGTGCCAGCTCACGGCCTACCGGGACTAGCGGGGCCTCTAACACAGATACGCAGTATTTT

clone_size: many
j_call: TRBJ1-2
v_call: TRBV19
d_call: -
cdr3_aa: CASPGLKHYGYTF
cdr3_nt: TGTGCCAGCCCGGGACTCAAACACTATGGCTACACCTTC

clone_size: -
j_call: TRBJ1-4
v_call: TRBV19
d_call: -
cdr3_aa: CASSLGKGSEKLFF
cdr3_nt: TGTGCCAGTAGCCTGGGGAAAGGAAGTGAAAAACTGTTTTTT

clone_size: -
j_call: TRBJ2-2
v_call: TRBV5-1
d_call: -
cdr3_aa: CASSLDSNTGELFF
cdr3_nt: TGCGCCAGCAGCTTGGACAGTAACACCGGGGAGCTGTTTTTT

clone_size: few
j_call: TRBJ2-6
v_call: TRBV27
d_call: -
cdr3_aa: CASSSSGRGANVLTF
cdr3_nt: TGTGCCAGCAGTTCCTCAGGGCGTGGGGCCAACGTCCTGACTTTC

clone_size: -
j_call: TRBJ1-1
v_call: TRBV11-2
d_call: -
cdr3_aa: CASRTGVNTEAFF
cdr3_nt: TGTGCCAGCAGAACCGGGGTGAACACTGAAGCTTTCTTT

clone_size: few
j_call: TRBJ1-6
v_call: TRBV19
d_call: -
cdr3_aa: CASSIVGNSPLHF
cdr3_nt: TGTGCCAGTAGTATTGTCGGCAATTCACCCCTCCACTTT

clone_size: few
j_call: TRBJ2-3
v_call: TRBV5-5
d_call: -
cdr3_aa: CASSLVSGSGTDTQYF
cdr3_nt: TGTGCCAGCAGCTTGGTATCGGGTTCCGGCACAGATACGCAGTATTTT

clone_size: many
j_call: TRBJ1-6
v_call: TRBV27
d_call: -
cdr3_aa: CASSFYILRGRPPSSYNSPLHF
cdr3_nt: TGTGCCAGCAGTTTTTACATCTTGAGGGGGAGGCCCCCTTCCTCCTATAATTCACCCCTCCACTTT

clone_size: -
j_call: TRBJ1-6
v_call: TRBV19
d_call: -
cdr3_aa: CASSDPTGDSSYNSPLHF
cdr3_nt: TGTGCCAGTAGTGATCCTACAGGAGATAGCTCCTATAATTCACCCCTCCACTTT

clone_size: -
j_call: TRBJ1-5
v_call: TRBV6-5
d_call: -
cdr3_aa: CASSYSARGSNQPQHF
cdr3_nt: TGTGCCAGCAGTTACTCGGCGAGGGGGAGCAATCAGCCCCAGCATTTT

clone_size: -
j_call: TRBJ1-2
v_call: TRBV25-1
d_call: -
cdr3_aa: CASSDTLSLYGYTF
cdr3_nt: TGTGCCAGCAGTGATACATTAAGTCTCTATGGCTACACCTTC

clone_size: -
j_call: TRBJ2-3
v_call: TRBV24-1
d_call: TRBD1
cdr3_aa: CATSDGDRITDTQYF
cdr3_nt: TGTGCCACCAGTGACGGGGACAGGATCACAGATACGCAGTATTTT

clone_size: few
j_call: TRBJ2-2
v_call: TRBV7-7
d_call: -
cdr3_aa: CASGGQSNTGELFF
cdr3_nt: TGTGCCAGCGGTGGACAGTCGAACACCGGGGAGCTGTTTTTT

clone_size: -
j_call: TRBJ1-5
v_call: TRBV3-1
d_call: -
cdr3_aa: CASSQGASNSNQPQHF
cdr3_nt: TGTGCCAGCAGCCAGGGGGCCTCAAATAGCAATCAGCCCCAGCATTTT

clone_size: few
j_call: TRBJ2-3
v_call: TRBV5-1
d_call: -
cdr3_aa: CASRTPTTDTQYF
cdr3_nt: TGCGCCAGCAGGACCCCGACCACAGATACGCAGTATTTT

clone_size: -
j_call: TRBJ1-2
v_call: TRBV2
d_call: -
cdr3_aa: CASTGRLAGVYGYTF
cdr3_nt: TGTGCCAGCACCGGACGTCTGGCTGGGGTTTATGGCTACACCTTC

clone_size: -
j_call: TRBJ1-1
v_call: TRBV12-3/TRBV12-4
d_call: TRBD1
cdr3_aa: CASSRDRGSTEAFF
cdr3_nt: TGTGCCAGCAGCCGGGACAGGGGCTCCACTGAAGCTTTCTTT

clone_size: many
j_call: TRBJ2-3
v_call: TRBV29-1
d_call: -
cdr3_aa: CSVVRRSTDTQYF
cdr3_nt: TGCAGCGTTGTAAGGCGGAGTACAGATACGCAGTATTTT

clone_size: -
j_call: TRBJ1-6
v_call: TRBV7-2
d_call: -
cdr3_aa: CASSLTGENSPLHF
cdr3_nt: TGTGCCAGCAGCTTAACCGGGGAGAATTCACCCCTCCACTTT

clone_size: many
j_call: TRBJ1-6
v_call: TRBV9
d_call: -
cdr3_aa: CASSPRASSYNSPLHF
cdr3_nt: TGTGCCAGCAGCCCGAGAGCTAGCTCCTATAATTCACCCCTCCACTTT

clone_size: -
j_call: TRBJ2-5
v_call: TRBV7-3
d_call: -
cdr3_aa: CVSSLKGGETQYF
cdr3_nt: TGTGTCAGCAGCTTAAAAGGCGGGGAGACCCAGTACTTC

clone_size: -
j_call: TRBJ2-2
v_call: TRBV7-3
d_call: -
cdr3_aa: CASSLFQGMNTGELFF
cdr3_nt: TGTGCCAGCAGCTTATTTCAGGGGATGAACACCGGGGAGCTGTTTTTT

clone_size: -
j_call: TRBJ1-5
v_call: TRBV5-1
d_call: -
cdr3_aa: CASSLAGPQPQHF
cdr3_nt: TGCGCCAGCAGCTTGGCAGGGCCACAGCCCCAGCATTTT

clone_size: -
j_call: TRBJ2-2
v_call: TRBV5-5
d_call: -
cdr3_aa: CASSLSPPGMGAGELFF
cdr3_nt: TGTGCCAGCAGCTTGTCCCCTCCAGGGATGGGCGCCGGGGAGCTGTTTTTT

clone_size: -
j_call: TRBJ2-1
v_call: TRBV5-4
d_call: -
cdr3_aa: CASSLSQGNHNEQFF
cdr3_nt: TGTGCCAGCAGCTTGTCCCAGGGGAACCACAATGAGCAGTTCTTC

clone_size: -
j_call: TRBJ1-4
v_call: TRBV3-1
d_call: -
cdr3_aa: CASSQGPATLNEKLFF
cdr3_nt: TGTGCCAGCAGCCAAGGACCCGCCACTCTTAATGAAAAACTGTTTTTT

clone_size: many
j_call: TRBJ1-1
v_call: TRBV3-1
d_call: TRBD1
cdr3_aa: CASSQGDRGQTEAFF
cdr3_nt: TGTGCCAGCAGCCAAGGGGACAGGGGGCAAACTGAAGCTTTCTTT

clone_size: -
j_call: TRBJ1-2
v_call: TRBV27
d_call: -
cdr3_aa: CASSLTPALGYTF
cdr3_nt: TGTGCCAGCAGTTTGACGCCGGCTCTCGGCTACACCTTC

clone_size: -
j_call: TRBJ2-3
v_call: TRBV12-3/TRBV12-4
d_call: TRBD2
cdr3_aa: CASRGAGGPDTQYF
cdr3_nt: TGTGCCAGCAGGGGCGCGGGGGGGCCAGATACGCAGTATTTT